The 8 T cell receptor beta chains in this list originate from one sample, sequenced in a study of T cells after posttransplantation cyclophosphamide. Sequencing was performed with immunoSEQ multiplex PCR; in TCRdb, only in-frame clones are kept and a portion is missing. There are thousands of clones in the sample; roughly 62% occur only once, and 24% lies in the top ten. Sequenced: memory CD8+ T cells sorted from blood. These receptors all come from a man over 45.

Points on this clone: The CDR3 carries no conserved terminal phenylalanine or tryptophan, so it likely arises from a read error. The DNA is left out, because the CDR3 cannot be placed on it with certainty; the CDR3 is given as TCRdb lists it. The V call is TRBV28, the J call TRBJ2-7; TRBD2 is the table's D call, not checked against the DNA. From its first to its last residue, the CDR3 has 13 amino acids. CDR1 and CDR2 from the germline V gene are MDHEN and SYDVKM. The CDR3 spells CASSSPGLAGSRG.

The gene calls are TRBV7-9 and TRBJ1-6, with a tentative D call TRBD1 (6 bases). CDR3 length: 13 residues. CDR1 and CDR2 from the germline V gene are SEHNR and FQNEAQ (reference sequence). Trimming removed 7 bases at V and 14 bases at J, with 18 bases between. The DNA of the CDR3 is TGTGCCAGCATGGACAGATGGGGTACAGCCCTCCACTTT. Residues: CASMDRWGTALHF.

This chain joins TRBV10-2 and TRBJ1-1; 8 positions match TRBD1. This CDR3 has 13 amino acids. The germline gives CDR1 WSHSY, CDR2 SAAADI. J lost 6 bases, V lost 6 bases, and 6 bases had no gene match. CDR3 residues: CASRGQGIPEAFF. The CDR3 DNA follows: TGCGCCAGCAGAGGACAGGGAATACCTGAAGCTTTCTTT.

Points on this clone: Distinct nucleotide sequences in the sample also encode this CDR3. This rearrangement joins TRBV5-1 to TRBJ2-1, with TRBD2 matching 8 bases. The length of the CDR3 is 14 residues. Per the germline V gene, CDR1 is SGHRS and CDR2 is YFSETQ. V dropped 2 bases and J dropped 8; count of bases not matched to a gene: 6. The CDR3 loop reads CASSFSGSGYEQFF. CDR3 DNA: TGCGCCAGCAGCTTCAGCGGGAGTGGATATGAGCAGTTCTTC.

The chain combines TRBV7-9 with TRBJ2-7, with a possible D match to TRBD1 (6 bases). Trimming stripped 5 bases from V and 5 bases from J, with 16 bases between. The CDR3 consists of 14 residues. Germline lookup yields CDR1 SEHNR and CDR2 FQNEAQ (reference sequence). The CDR3 DNA reads TGTGCCAGCAGCCCGTGGGGGCCGCCCGACGAGCAGTACTTC. As protein: CASSPWGPPDEQYF. Drawing the rest from reference TRBV7-9 and TRBJ2-7, the complete variable domain is DTGVSQNPRHKITKRGQNVTFRCDPISEHNRLYWYRQTLGQGPEFLTYFQNEAQLEKSRLLSDRFSAERPKGSFSTLEIQRTEQGDSAMYLCASSPWGPPDEQYFGPGTRLTVT.

J is TRBJ1-6 and V is TRBV11-2, with D hard to call. The CDR3 runs 11 residues. CDR1 is SGHAT, CDR2 FQNNGV, per germline. V gave up 5 bases and J gave up 7 bases, with 3 bases separating them. CDR3 nucleotide sequence: TGTGCCAGCAGCCTAAATTCACCCCTCCACTTT. It yields the protein CASSLNSPLHF.

The chain links TRBV18 to TRBJ2-7; 13 bases agree with TRBD2. Germline values: CDR1 KGHSH, CDR2 LQKENI. V trimming: 6 bases; J trimming: 4 bases; junction bases outside the gene matches: 3. The CDR3 contains 14 residues. The CDR3 protein is CASSGLAGAYEQYF. In nucleotides, the CDR3 is TGTGCCAGCTCTGGACTAGCGGGAGCTTACGAGCAGTACTTC. Together with reference TRBV18 and TRBJ2-7, the CDR3 gives the full variable domain: NAGVMQNPRHLVRRRGQEARLRCSPMKGHSHVYWYRQLPEEGLKFMVYLQKENIIDESGMPKERFSAEFPKEGPSILRIQQVVRGDSAAYFCASSGLAGAYEQYFGPGTRLTVT.

The count of this clone is one. The CDR3 loop is CASSYDRGGTDTQYF. CDR3 sequence (DNA): TGTGCCAGCAGCTACGACAGGGGCGGTACAGATACGCAGTATTTT. The chain uses TRBV11-1 and TRBJ2-3, with TRBD1 identical over 8 bases. The CDR3 extends over 15 amino acids. Trimming cost V 4 bases and J 3 bases; bases outside gene matches: 6. CDR1 is SGHAT and CDR2 is FQDESV in the germline V gene (reference sequence).